The clone carrying this T cell receptor (beta chain) was seen repeatedly, ten times or more. The antigen remains unidentified. Subjects aged 18 to 65 presented with newly diagnosed hyperthyroidism of less than 2 months' duration. Diagnoses were made from clinical symptoms, serum measures (thyroxine and TRAb), thyroid ultrasound and orbital computed tomography. Fresh peripheral blood, under 13 ml, was the source of the PBMCs. The TCR beta CDR3 regions underwent amplification using RNA transcripts as the source. TCR CDR3 regions were first amplified by RT-PCR with HTBI primers. MiXCR was run by TCRdb on the multiplex PCR reads, yielding one entry per CDR3 protein. The table includes roughly 510,000 distinct CDR3 sequences, around 21% detected once. The sample comes from a study of T cells in Graves' hyperthyroidism and ophthalmopathy. Whole-study findings and limits: Ophthalmopathy onset followed model prediction by a median approximately 5.9 months.

This CDR3 comprises 15 residues. V lost 2 bases and J 1 base, leaving 11 bases between the germline ends. The receptor was derived from a man between 18 and 35 years old with Graves' hyperthyroidism. Input material: blood. This chain joins TRBV12-3 or TRBV12-4 and TRBJ1-1; the D is unclear. The CDR3 sequence is CASSLRSPRNTEAFF. In nucleotides, the CDR3 is TGTGCCAGCAGTTTAAGGTCCCCCAGGAACACTGAAGCTTTCTTT.